Below, one TCR beta chain is given with its context. This sample is drawn from a study of blood T cell repertoires in COVID-19. Across the whole study: Sources were T cells, B-cell-depleted T cells, or PBMCs; the material itself was cDNA or gDNA.

The CDR3 contains 17 residues. Germline V gene lookup returns CDR1 SGHTS and CDR2 YDEGEE. The V and J ends lost 4 bases and 0 bases respectively, with 14 bases between them. In the authors' methods: Amplification of reference gene primers was used by the study to estimate nucleated cell counts. Sequencing was performed with immunoSEQ multiplex PCR; in TCRdb, only in-frame clones are kept and a portion is missing. Clone size and the V and J calls come from that table; the DNA yielded D and trimming. The table includes fewer than 350,000 clones, roughly 87% detected once. The receptor comes from a young man with active or convalescent COVID-19. Material: peripheral blood. This rearrangement joins TRBV5-8 to TRBJ1-6; the D is unclear. CDR3 region: CASSPGSQSSYNSPLHF. As DNA, the CDR3 is TGTGCCAGCAGCCCCGGGAGCCAAAGCTCCTATAATTCACCCCTCCACTTT.